Presented here are 19 T cell receptor beta chains from one specimen sequenced in a study of early T cells in non-severe SARS-CoV-2 infection. TCRdb re-derived calls from the 5' RACE reads in MiXCR, one entry per CDR3 protein. The sample lists about 33,000 distinct CDR3 sequences; approximately 6.2% were seen once. Sequenced sample: whole blood. Receptors were obtained from an adult who was a healthcare worker with PCR-confirmed SARS-CoV-2 infection or an uninfected control (not recorded which).

The sample holds many counts of this clonotype. The chain is built from TRBV29-1 and TRBJ2-3; D is perhaps TRBD2 (6 bases). Germline V gene sequence: CDR1 SQVTM, CDR2 ANQGSEA. Deletions cut 7 bases from V and 6 bases from J, with 11 bases between. This CDR3 spans 11 amino acids. Here the CDR3 DNA reads TGCAGCGGGGGGGAGATGGATACGCAGTATTTT. It encodes CSGGEMDTQYF.

Ten or more counts support this clonotype. The CDR3 DNA is TGCGCCAGCAGCTTGGCCCAGGGCGCGAATGAGCAGTTCTTC. Its protein product is CASSLAQGANEQFF. J is TRBJ2-1 and V is TRBV5-1; TRBD1 might be the D (5 bases). This CDR3 region has 14 residues. Germline CDR1 is SGHRS and CDR2 is YFSETQ. Trimming removed 0 bases at V and 7 bases at J, with 11 bases between.

This chain connects TRBV29-1 to TRBJ1-2; D gene unclear. The V gene lost 4 bases and the J gene lost 6 bases, with 15 bases spanning the gap. The CDR3 is made up of 13 amino acids. Germline CDR1 reads SQVTM; CDR2 reads ANQGSEA. CDR3 coding DNA: TGCAGCGTTGGAGATGCTGGGATCGATGGCTACACCTTC. It is translated as CSVGDAGIDGYTF.

The CDR3 loop reads CASSQGARYEQYF. In DNA form, the CDR3 reads TGTGCCAGCAGTCAGGGGGCTCGGTACGAGCAGTACTTC. The chain employs TRBV6-6 and TRBJ2-7, with 8 nucleotides matching TRBD1. Germline V CDR1 and CDR2: MNHNY, SVGAGI (reference sequence). This CDR3 has 13 residues. V was clipped by 5 bases and J by 4 bases; unmatched bases: 4.

This clonotype was seen a handful of times. The chain recombines TRBV12-3 or TRBV12-4 with TRBJ2-7, with a possible D match to TRBD1 (5 bases). The CDR3 has 16 amino acids. V shed 7 bases and J shed 2 bases, with 21 bases lying between them. The CDR3, as DNA: TGTGCCAGCACCCTCTGGGGCAGCCGGACCACCTACGAGCAGTACTTC. This gives the protein CASTLWGSRTTYEQYF.

This clonotype was recorded many times. This rearrangement joins TRBV18 to TRBJ2-2; TRBD1 matches at 7 bases. CDR1 and CDR2 from the germline V gene are KGHSH and LQKENI. The CDR3 is 15 amino acids. The junction had 1 base not matched to a gene; V was cut back by 2 bases and J by 1 base. CDR3 bases: TGTGCCAGCTCACCAGGGACAGTGAACACCGGGGAGCTGTTTTTT. It encodes CASSPGTVNTGELFF.

CDR3 sequence (DNA): TGTGCCAGCAGCCCAGGGGGCGGGAGGGCCGCCTACGAGCAGTACTTC. Translating gives CASSPGGGRAAYEQYF. This chain links TRBV7-2 with TRBJ2-7; tentatively, D is TRBD2 (9 bases). Trimming pared 5 bases from V and 2 bases from J, leaving 19 bases between. This CDR3 region has 16 residues. Germline V gene data show CDR1 as SGHTA and CDR2 as FQGNSA.

This clonotype was seen many times. This CDR3 reads CASSLGDREAFF. In DNA, the CDR3 is TGTGCCAGCAGTTTGGGGGACAGAGAAGCTTTCTTT. The rearrangement joins TRBV6-5 to TRBJ1-1; 7 bases are a match to TRBD1. The V gene end was trimmed by 4 bases and the J gene end by 8 bases; junction bases not matched to a gene: 4. This CDR3 has 12 residues. Germline V lookup: CDR1 MNHEY, CDR2 SVGAGI.

As for this clonotype: At one of its ends the junction is not consistent with the germline gene, which may arise from a read error. This sequence joins TRBV4-1 and TRBJ2-1; no clear D gene. The CDR3 extends over 18 amino acids. Germline-derived CDR1 and CDR2 are MGHRA and YSYEKL. The DNA of the CDR3 is TGCGCCAGCAGCCAGTTTACTCGGAACTCTGCTCCCCGCGATGAGCGGTTCTTC. This codes for CASSQFTRNSAPRDERFF.

This clonotype was seen repeatedly, ten times or more. V is TRBV7-2 and J is TRBJ1-5; 7 bases align to TRBD1. The CDR3 covers 15 residues. Germline CDR1 reads SGHTA; CDR2 reads FQGNSA. V was pared by 5 bases and J by 2 bases, with 6 bases of the junction left unmatched. The CDR3 DNA reads as TGTGCCAGCAGCCCGGGACAGCCGGGCAATCAGCCCCAGCATTTT. This encodes CASSPGQPGNQPQHF.

This clonotype has a count of ten or more. V usage is TRBV5-4 and J usage is TRBJ2-2; D uncertain. With 4 bases removed from V and 4 bases from J, the gap between germline ends came to 5 bases. CDR1 is SGHNT, CDR2 YYREEE, per germline (reference sequence). This CDR3 comprises 12 residues. The CDR3 coding sequence is TGTGCCAGCAGCATCCTCACCGGGGAGCTGTTTTTT. It encodes CASSILTGELFF.

This clonotype has at least ten counts. The genes are TRBV7-9 and TRBJ1-5; D is possibly TRBD1 (6 bases). This CDR3 contains 14 residues. Germline lookup yields CDR1 SEHNR and CDR2 FQNEAQ (reference sequence). V lost 6 bases and J lost 5, with 14 bases in between. The CDR3 DNA is TGTGCCAGCAGTGAGACAGGTTATGATCAGCCCCAGCATTTT. This sequence encodes CASSETGYDQPQHF.

This clonotype appeared many times. J is TRBJ1-6 and V is TRBV5-1; possibly TRBD1 for D (6 bases). The germline V and J ends were trimmed by 4 bases and 7 bases, with 15 bases remaining between them. From germline, CDR1 is SGHRS and CDR2 YFSETQ. The CDR3 is made up of 15 amino acids. CDR3 residues: CASSVDSPRNSPLHF. The CDR3 region has the DNA TGCGCCAGCAGCGTGGACAGCCCCAGGAATTCACCCCTCCACTTT.

This clonotype came up many times. The rearrangement uses TRBV4-3 and TRBJ2-1; D might be TRBD2 (6 bases). CDR1 is LGHNA and CDR2 is YSLEER in the germline V gene. CDR3 length: 17 amino acids. V lost 0 bases and J 0 bases, leaving 12 bases between the germline ends. The CDR3 loop reads CASSQERGGSSYNEQFF. CDR3 DNA: TGCGCCAGCAGCCAAGAGCGGGGCGGAAGCTCCTACAATGAGCAGTTCTTC.

This clonotype was recorded many times. The rearrangement joins TRBV5-1 to TRBJ2-7; weak D call: TRBD2 (5 bases). V was cut by 4 bases and J by 3 bases, with 14 bases left in between. Germline assignment: CDR1 SGHRS and CDR2 YFSETQ. This CDR3 has 14 residues. The CDR3 DNA is TGCGCCAGCAGCCTGGGCGGGTGGCACTACGAGCAGTACTTC. It codes for CASSLGGWHYEQYF.

Ten or more counts support this clonotype. The chain links TRBV3-1 to TRBJ2-7; D is ambiguous. The CDR3 totals 14 residues. V lost 5 bases and J lost 6, with 17 bases in between. Looked up from germline, CDR1 is LGHDT and CDR2 is YNNKEL (reference sequence). The CDR3 loop reads CASSDPRLLGEQYF. CDR3 coding DNA: TGTGCCAGCAGCGATCCGAGGTTGCTGGGCGAGCAGTACTTC.

This clonotype was counted many times. V and J are TRBV3-1 and TRBJ2-7; tentatively, D is TRBD2 (6 bases). The CDR3 covers 12 residues. Trimming took 10 bases from V and 12 from J, leaving 22 bases between them. Per the germline V gene, CDR1 is LGHDT and CDR2 is YNNKEL (reference sequence). CDR3 region: CATKNAVGGPYF. DNA for the CDR3: TGTGCCACAAAAAATGCAGTCGGGGGACCGTACTTC.

At least ten counts were recorded for this clonotype. The J gene is TRBJ2-1, the V gene TRBV20-1; D might be TRBD1 (5 bases). V lost 2 bases to trimming and J lost 8 bases, with 13 bases between them. Germline loops: CDR1 DFQATT, CDR2 SNEGSKA (reference sequence). CDR3 length: 13 amino acids. The CDR3 DNA reads as TGCAGTGCTAGAAGACTTGGACAATATGAGCAGTTCTTC. This translates into CSARRLGQYEQFF.

The table lists this clonotype with many counts. V is TRBV7-2 and J is TRBJ2-2; weak D call: TRBD1 (5 bases). Germline V CDR1 and CDR2: SGHTA, FQGNSA. The CDR3 consists of 15 residues. V was clipped by 4 bases and J by 0 bases, with 9 bases between them. The CDR3 protein is CASSSWGANTGELFF. For the CDR3, the DNA is TGTGCCAGCAGCTCATGGGGCGCGAACACCGGGGAGCTGTTTTTT. Full variable domain (rest looked up from reference TRBV7-2 and TRBJ2-2): GAGVSQSPSNKVTEKGKDVELRCDPISGHTALYWYRQSLGQGLEFLIYFQGNSAPDKSGLPSDRFSAERTGGSVSTLTIQRTQQEDSAVYLCASSSWGANTGELFFGEGSRLTVL.